This T cell receptor (beta chain) was sequenced during a study of T cell responses to AZD1222 COVID-19 vaccine. Using immunoSEQ multiplex PCR, the repertoire was profiled, and TCRdb retains in-frame clones only, with some absent. The sample holds 70,000 or so clones, 88% seen once. The sequence was collected from an adult in good health. Specimen: peripheral blood, collected on day 0 of AZD1222 vaccination.

CDR3 nucleotide sequence: TGTGCCAGCAGCCAAGATTCTGGGAGCTACGAGCAGTACTTC. It translates to CASSQDSGSYEQYF. This rearrangement joins TRBV3-1 (or the pseudogene TRBV3-2) to TRBJ2-7, with D possibly matching TRBD2 (5 bases). Germline CDR1 LGHDT, CDR2 YNNKEL (reference sequence). CDR3 size: 14 residues. V was trimmed by 0 bases and J by 3 bases, leaving 9 bases between them.